This TCR beta chain was sequenced during a study of spatial heterogeneity in lung cancer (dated by TCRdb to between 2018 and 2021). Concerning the study at large: Beta-chain transcripts were consistently detected in greater numbers than alpha-chain transcripts, which likely reflects a higher abundance of beta-chain transcripts. In the raw uncorrected reads, each unique combination of TCR and UMI appeared on average more than ten times. In non-small cell lung cancer, the study quantitatively compared TCR alpha and beta repertoires across several tumor regions, matched nontumor lung, and blood. TCR repertoire features were related to nonsynonymous mutation counts determined by whole-exome sequencing of tumor tissue. Both alpha and beta chains were TCR-sequenced in roughly 200 tumor regions, about 64 matched nontumor lung samples and roughly 50 PBMC samples obtained at surgery.

The germline ends are 14 bases apart after V is trimmed by 4 bases and J by 5 bases. From the cysteine up to the phenylalanine, the CDR3 has a length of 15 residues. Just the 45-base CDR3 DNA is kept, in frame starting at base 1. CDR1 LGHDT and CDR2 YNNKEL are derived from the germline V gene (reference sequence). Study-wide findings and limitations: Additional single-cell paired TCR alpha and beta sequencing was considered necessary to confirm, at a functional level, the hypothesis that regional TCRs recognize regional mutations. Ubiquitous expanded tumor TCRs were found in blood more often at tumor resection than at routine follow-up.

The time point label of this sample denotes: sample taken at primary tumor resection. TCR sequencing used whole RNA extracted from tumor and nontumor lung tissue, or from cryopreserved PBMC samples, without cell sorting. Samples were obtained from approximately 72 patients with early-stage, untreated non-small cell lung cancer from the lung TRACERx cohort. Only patients with enough RNA available from two or more tumor regions were chosen for TCR sequencing. Ten or more counts support this clonotype. Its binding antigen is unknown. No qualities accompany the bases; no much larger clone lies one base away. Libraries were made using 5' RACE. The sequencer was a NextSeq 500. To allow correction of PCR and sequencing errors, the TCR library protocol tagged every TCR cDNA molecule with a unique molecular identifier. Regarding the original processing steps: TCR identification, UMI-based error correction and CDR3 extraction were performed with Decombinator tools. Expanded TCRs were defined as those above a frequency of 2 per 1,000, corresponding to the top 1% of the tumor frequency distribution. Renyi diversity was calculated using the R vegan package after each repertoire was subsampled 100 times to 5,000 TCRs. CDR3 similarity networks were constructed using string-kernel similarity of amino acid triplets, with links drawn between CDR3s whose pairwise similarity was above 0.82. TCRdb trimmed public reads at Q25 via fastp, called clones via MiXCR and kept in-frame beta chains. Every CDR3 protein is listed once, alongside the most common genes and DNA of its rows. The V and J calls reflect TCRdb's pipeline rather than the authors' work. This sample has roughly 12,000 distinct CDR3 sequences in its table, and approximately 14% of those were observed once. The ten largest account for 2.4% of the sample.

The material sequenced was PBMCs, taken at surgery. This chain is built from TRBV3-1 and TRBJ2-2, with an unclear D gene assignment. The receptor was derived from a female donor with early-stage non-small cell lung cancer. The DNA sequence is given as TGTGCCAGCAGCCTCACCCCGACCGTGACCGGGGAGCTGTTTTTT. Translated, this is CASSLTPTVTGELFF.